This paragraph reports one T cell receptor beta chain. There are many counts of this clonotype. Its recognized antigen is unknown. Base qualities were left out, and no much larger clone turns up one base away. Trimming costs V 1 base and J 0 bases, and their ends lie 31 bases apart. From its cysteine to its phenylalanine, the CDR3 spans 23 amino acids. The retained sequence is limited to the CDR3, 69 bases, with the frame set at the first base. CDR1 and CDR2, per the germline V gene, are MDHEN and SYDVKM. The data belong to a study of T cell repertoires in cytomegalovirus infection (dated by TCRdb to between 2017 and 2020). Notes on the research overall: Because public TCR beta signatures pointed to carriage of CMV infection together with the matching HLA type, the HLA type of each donor mattered for the analysis.

Sequencing relied on an Illumina HiSeq 1500. Using fastp trimming at Q25 and MiXCR clonotype assembly, TCRdb reanalyzed the public sequencing data and kept in-frame beta chains. Merged by CDR3 protein, the rows form single entries marked with the most common genes and DNA. Here the sample has approximately 190,000 distinct CDR3 sequences; approximately 9.6% occur a single time. In total, the top ten clones hold around 4.4% of the sample. On the study overall, not on this receptor specifically: The ex vivo response was dominated by HLA-C-restricted CMV-specific TCR beta clonotypes, which also provided the single most frequent clonotype in two of eight donors. Cumulative frequency of public TCR beta family members discriminated carriers of CMV infection plus the relevant HLA type in this cohort and an independent roughly 330-donor cohort.

The sequence was obtained from a human donor in good health (CMV status not recorded). Some clones in this sample may be carry-over from other donors' samples. The chain employs TRBV28 and TRBJ1-5; the D gene cannot be named for sure. The sample consisted of PBMCs. The nucleotide sequence is TGTGCCAGCAGTTTATTCTACGTCGCCGAGGAGGCGACCGCCCGATATAGCAATCAGCCCCAGCATTTT. It is translated as CASSLFYVAEEATARYSNQPQHF.